A selection of T cell receptor beta chains follows, all from one sample in a study of blood T cell repertoires in COVID-19. Profiling relied on immunoSEQ multiplex PCR, and the TCRdb table lists in-frame clones only, not all of them. This sample carries about 110,000 clones, about 90% of them seen once, and the ten largest clones take 2.4%. Source material: peripheral blood. The receptor set was obtained from a human donor in a cohort sampled during active COVID-19. CDR3s include the opening cysteine and the closing phenylalanine or tryptophan. A D gene is named only where the DNA matches it firmly. Some rows mark clone size as missing; the rest say once, few, many or name a class of expanded clone.

CDR3 length	V gene	D gene	J gene	clone size	CDR3 protein	CDR3 DNA
14	TRBV12-5	-	TRBJ2-7	-	CASGLGLVSYEQYF	TGTGCTAGTGGTTTGGGGCTAGTCAGCTACGAGCAGTACTTC
15	TRBV28	TRBD1	TRBJ1-3	-	CASSSDRVPRNTIYF	TGTGCCAGCAGTTCCGACAGGGTCCCTCGGAACACCATATATTTT
16	TRBV9	TRBD2	TRBJ2-2	-	CASSVVPGGNTGELFF	TGTGCCAGCAGCGTAGTACCGGGGGGGAACACCGGGGAGCTGTTTTTT
12	TRBV28	-	TRBJ2-7	-	CASSLSGYEQYF	TGTGCCAGCAGTTTATCGGGGTACGAGCAGTACTTC
14	TRBV6-5	-	TRBJ2-1	-	CASSYGTRGNEQFF	TGTGCCAGCAGTTATGGGACTCGCGGGAATGAGCAGTTCTTC
14	TRBV18	TRBD2	TRBJ2-1	-	CASSPWGLVNEQFF	TGTGCCAGCTCACCATGGGGACTAGTCAATGAGCAGTTCTTC
11	TRBV30	-	TRBJ2-7	-	CAWSMSNEQYF	TGTGCCTGGAGTATGAGTAACGAGCAGTACTTC
15	TRBV6-1	TRBD1	TRBJ2-3	-	CASSEGTGHTDTQYF	TGTGCCAGCAGTGAAGGGACAGGGCACACAGATACGCAGTATTTT
19	TRBV11-2	TRBD2	TRBJ2-4	-	CASSLDQSGGSTTKNIQYF	TGTGCCAGCAGCTTAGATCAGAGCGGGGGAAGCACAACCAAAAACATTCAGTACTTC
14	TRBV19	-	TRBJ2-7	-	CASSIDRRLIEQYF	TGTGCCAGTAGTATAGACAGGAGGTTAATCGAGCAGTACTTC
14	TRBV15	TRBD1	TRBJ2-7	-	CATSRPGGIYEQYF	TGTGCCACCAGCAGACCAGGGGGTATTTACGAGCAGTACTTC
13	TRBV29-1	-	TRBJ1-2	-	CSVPRPIGYGYTF	TGCAGCGTCCCCAGGCCTATAGGCTATGGCTACACCTTC
19	TRBV7-8	-	TRBJ1-6	once	CASSSQKGIGNEIHSPLHF	TGTGCCAGCAGCTCGCAAAAGGGGATAGGCAATGAGATTCATTCACCCCTCCACTTT
17	TRBV4-2	TRBD2	TRBJ2-1	-	CASSQDPGGRGYNEQFF	TGTGCCAGCAGCCAAGATCCCGGCGGGAGAGGATACAATGAGCAGTTCTTC
13	TRBV5-1	-	TRBJ1-2	-	CASSLGGGYGYTF	TGCGCCAGCAGCTTGGGTGGAGGGTATGGCTACACCTTC
14	TRBV14	TRBD2	TRBJ2-1	-	CASSRGLDYNEQFF	TGTGCCAGCAGCCGTGGACTAGACTACAATGAGCAGTTCTTC
13	TRBV12-3/TRBV12-4	-	TRBJ2-5	-	CASSIIDQETQYF	TGTGCCAGCAGTATCATAGACCAAGAGACCCAGTACTTC
14	TRBV27	TRBD1	TRBJ1-5	-	CASSTQGAYQPQHF	TGTGCCAGCAGTACACAGGGGGCTTATCAGCCCCAGCATTTT
11	TRBV30	TRBD1	TRBJ1-2	few	CAERTGHGYTF	TGTGCCGAACGGACAGGGCATGGCTACACCTTC
15	TRBV19	-	TRBJ2-7	once	CASSIVAGVVNEQYF	TGTGCCAGTAGTATAGTTGCAGGGGTCGTCAACGAGCAGTACTTC
15	TRBV6-5	TRBD2	TRBJ2-1	once	CASSYSTGGPNEQFF	TGTGCCAGCAGTTACTCGACGGGGGGGCCAAATGAGCAGTTCTTC
13	TRBV27	-	TRBJ2-3	once	CASSNILTHTQYF	TGTGCCAGCAGTAATATACTAACGCATACGCAGTATTTT
15	TRBV7-7	-	TRBJ2-3	-	CASRNLSRTADTQYF	TGTGCTAGCAGGAATTTATCCCGAACGGCAGATACGCAGTATTTT
14	TRBV6-5	-	TRBJ2-6	-	CASSPGHGANVLTF	TGTGCCAGCAGCCCGGGACACGGGGCCAACGTCCTGACTTTC
15	TRBV7-8	TRBD2	TRBJ2-5	-	CASSLGETSLETQYF	TGTGCCAGCAGCTTAGGGGAGACTAGCTTAGAGACCCAGTACTTC
13	TRBV4-1	-	TRBJ2-3	-	CASSHPRTDTQYF	TGCGCCAGCAGCCACCCCCGGACAGATACGCAGTATTTT
16	TRBV28	-	TRBJ1-4	-	CASSLSGISGSEKLFF	TGTGCCAGCAGTTTATCCGGGATCTCCGGGAGTGAAAAACTGTTTTTT
14	TRBV19	-	TRBJ1-1	-	CASNDGFMNTEAFF	TGTGCCAGTAACGACGGGTTCATGAACACTGAAGCTTTCTTT
14	TRBV6-5	TRBD2	TRBJ2-4	-	CASSSGTRGNIQYF	TGTGCCAGCAGTTCCGGGACTAGAGGAAACATTCAGTACTTC
15	TRBV6-2/TRBV6-3	TRBD1	TRBJ1-2	-	CASSYGQGVNYGYTF	TGTGCCAGCAGTTATGGACAGGGGGTAAACTATGGCTACACCTTC
17	TRBV7-9	-	TRBJ1-1	once	CASSLSPQGRQGTEAFF	TGTGCCAGCAGCTTATCCCCCCAAGGACGTCAGGGAACTGAAGCTTTCTTT
14	TRBV6-5	-	TRBJ2-5	-	CASRTGGSEETQYF	TGTGCCAGCAGGACGGGTGGGTCCGAAGAGACCCAGTACTTC
18	TRBV4-1	TRBD1	TRBJ1-5	-	CASSQGTGARYSNQPQHF	TGCGCCAGCAGCCAGGGGACAGGGGCCCGGTATAGCAATCAGCCCCAGCATTTT
15	TRBV2	TRBD1	TRBJ2-1	-	CASRDRGHPYNEQFF	TGTGCCAGCAGGGACAGGGGGCATCCCTACAATGAGCAGTTCTTC
15	TRBV20-1	TRBD2	TRBJ2-7	few	CSASYPSGGTYEQYF	TGCAGTGCTAGTTATCCTAGCGGGGGTACCTACGAGCAGTACTTC
16	TRBV7-6	TRBD1	TRBJ1-2	-	CASSLGQAGANYGYTF	TGTGCCAGCAGTTTAGGACAGGCTGGGGCTAACTATGGCTACACCTTC
15	TRBV7-9	TRBD1	TRBJ1-5	few	CASSSEGANNQPQHF	TGTGCCAGCAGTTCAGAGGGGGCTAACAATCAGCCCCAGCATTTT
16	TRBV18	-	TRBJ1-5	-	CASSPQDGGAAGPQHF	TGTGCCAGCTCACCCCAGGACGGCGGGGCTGCGGGGCCCCAGCATTTT
14	TRBV18	-	TRBJ1-1	-	CASSPVGDYTEAFF	TGTGCCAGCTCACCTGTGGGGGACTACACTGAAGCTTTCTTT
16	TRBV29-1	-	TRBJ2-1	-	CSVSQPGSSFYKGQFF	TGCAGCGTTTCCCAACCAGGGTCAAGCTTCTACAAGGGGCAGTTCTTC
17	TRBV7-2	TRBD1	TRBJ1-2	-	CASSSPGQGASNYGYTF	TGTGCCAGCAGCTCTCCGGGACAGGGGGCCTCTAACTATGGCTACACCTTC
14	TRBV6-5	-	TRBJ2-7	-	CASSLDRGYYEQYF	TGTGCCAGCAGTTTGGACCGGGGTTACTACGAGCAGTACTTC